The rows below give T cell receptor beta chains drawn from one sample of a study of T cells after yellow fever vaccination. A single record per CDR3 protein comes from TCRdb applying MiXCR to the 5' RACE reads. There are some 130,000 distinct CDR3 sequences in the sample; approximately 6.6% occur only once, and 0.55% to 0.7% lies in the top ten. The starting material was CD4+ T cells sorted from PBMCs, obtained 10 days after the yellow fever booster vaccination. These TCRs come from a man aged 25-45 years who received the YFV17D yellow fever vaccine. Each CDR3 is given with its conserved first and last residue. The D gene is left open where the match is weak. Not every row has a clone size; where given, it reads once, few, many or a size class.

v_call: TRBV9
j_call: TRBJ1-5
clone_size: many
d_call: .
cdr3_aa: CASSVGGVGQPQHF
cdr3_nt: TGTGCCAGCAGCGTAGGAGGGGTAGGGCAGCCCCAGCATTTT

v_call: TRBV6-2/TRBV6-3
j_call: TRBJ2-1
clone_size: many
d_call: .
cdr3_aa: CASGSNEQFF
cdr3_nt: TGTGCCAGCGGTAGCAATGAGCAGTTCTTC

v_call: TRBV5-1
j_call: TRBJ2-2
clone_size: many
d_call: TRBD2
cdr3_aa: CASSSTSEITGELFF
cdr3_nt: TGCGCCAGCAGTTCGACTAGCGAGATCACCGGGGAGCTGTTTTTT

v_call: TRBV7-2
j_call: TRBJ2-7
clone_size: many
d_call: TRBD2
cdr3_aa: CASSWVGLAGGEQYF
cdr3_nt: TGTGCCAGCAGCTGGGTGGGACTAGCGGGAGGTGAGCAGTACTTC

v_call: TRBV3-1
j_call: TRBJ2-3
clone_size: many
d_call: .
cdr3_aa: CASSTTADTQYF
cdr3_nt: TGTGCCAGCAGCACCACTGCAGATACGCAGTATTTT

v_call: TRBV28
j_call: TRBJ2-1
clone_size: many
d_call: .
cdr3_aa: CASSDSYNEQFF
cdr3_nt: TGTGCCAGCAGTGACAGCTACAATGAGCAGTTCTTC

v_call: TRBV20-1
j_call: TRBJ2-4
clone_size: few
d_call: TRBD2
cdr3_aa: CCARDLAGGAKNIQYF
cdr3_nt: TGCTGTGCTAGAGATTTAGCGGGGGGAGCCAAAAACATTCAGTACTTC

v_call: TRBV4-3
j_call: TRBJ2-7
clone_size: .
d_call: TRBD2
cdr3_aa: CASSQLPGTTAQYF
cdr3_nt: TGCGCCAGCAGCCAACTACCCGGGACTACGGCGCAGTACTTC

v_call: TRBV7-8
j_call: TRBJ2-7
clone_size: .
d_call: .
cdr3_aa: CASSTERGRNYEQYF
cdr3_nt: TGTGCCAGCAGCACCGAGAGGGGCAGGAACTACGAGCAGTACTTC

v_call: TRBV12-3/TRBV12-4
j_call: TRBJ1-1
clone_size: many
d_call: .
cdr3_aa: CASLRGGSLGMNTEAFF
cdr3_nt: TGTGCCAGCCTGAGAGGGGGGTCTTTAGGGATGAACACTGAAGCTTTCTTT

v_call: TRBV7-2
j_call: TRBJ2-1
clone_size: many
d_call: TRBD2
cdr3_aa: CASSLSLAGEDNEQFF
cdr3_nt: TGTGCCAGCAGCCTTTCCCTAGCGGGAGAGGATAATGAGCAGTTCTTC

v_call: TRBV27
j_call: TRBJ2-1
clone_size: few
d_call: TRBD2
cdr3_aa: CASSLAGVRAYNEQFF
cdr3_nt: TGTGCCAGCAGTTTGGCGGGGGTAAGAGCTTACAATGAGCAGTTCTTC

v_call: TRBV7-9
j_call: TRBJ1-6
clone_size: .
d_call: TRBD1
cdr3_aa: CASSLQQGVSPLHF
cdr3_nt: TGTGCCAGCAGCTTACAACAGGGGGTTTCACCCCTCCACTTT

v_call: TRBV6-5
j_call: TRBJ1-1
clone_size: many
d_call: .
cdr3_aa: CASSYSGQTEAFF
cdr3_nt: TGTGCCAGCAGTTACTCGGGCCAGACTGAAGCTTTCTTT

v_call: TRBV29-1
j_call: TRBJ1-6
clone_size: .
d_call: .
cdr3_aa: CSVRDFSNSPLHF
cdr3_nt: TGCAGCGTCCGGGACTTCTCGAATTCACCCCTCCACTTT

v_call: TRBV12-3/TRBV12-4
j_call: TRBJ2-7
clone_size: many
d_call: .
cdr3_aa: CASSAGTNLFEQYF
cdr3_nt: TGTGCCAGCAGTGCAGGGACCAACTTGTTCGAGCAGTACTTC

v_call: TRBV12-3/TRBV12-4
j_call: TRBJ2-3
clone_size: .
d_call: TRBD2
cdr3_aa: CASSRRLAGVKDTQYF
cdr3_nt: TGTGCCAGCAGTCGCCGACTAGCGGGAGTGAAGGATACGCAGTATTTT

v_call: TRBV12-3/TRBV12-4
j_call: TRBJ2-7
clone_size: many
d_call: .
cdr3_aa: CASSLGGAGHEQYF
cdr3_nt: TGTGCCAGCAGTTTAGGCGGCGCGGGGCATGAGCAGTACTTC

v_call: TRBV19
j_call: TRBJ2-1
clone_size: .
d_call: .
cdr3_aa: CASTKQGGDEQFF
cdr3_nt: TGTGCCAGTACGAAACAGGGGGGGGATGAGCAGTTCTTC

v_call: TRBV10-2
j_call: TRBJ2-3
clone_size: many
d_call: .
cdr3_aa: CASRDTGSTDTQYF
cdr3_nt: TGCGCCAGCAGGGACACCGGTAGCACAGATACGCAGTATTTT

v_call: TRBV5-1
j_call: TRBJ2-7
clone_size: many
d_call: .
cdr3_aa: CASSFTQEMGEQYF
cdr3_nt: TGCGCCAGCAGCTTCACCCAGGAGATGGGCGAGCAGTACTTC

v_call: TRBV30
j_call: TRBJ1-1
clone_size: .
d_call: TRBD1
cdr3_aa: CAWSPGGTENTEAFF
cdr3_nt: TGTGCCTGGAGTCCCGGGGGGACAGAGAACACTGAAGCTTTCTTT

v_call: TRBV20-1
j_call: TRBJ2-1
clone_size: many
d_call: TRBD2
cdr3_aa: CSASWLAGVNEQFF
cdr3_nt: TGCAGTGCTAGTTGGCTAGCGGGAGTTAATGAGCAGTTCTTC

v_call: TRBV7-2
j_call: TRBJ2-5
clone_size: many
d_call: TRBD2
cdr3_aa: CASSFGGGQETQYF
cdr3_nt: TGTGCCAGCAGCTTTGGCGGGGGGCAAGAGACCCAGTACTTC

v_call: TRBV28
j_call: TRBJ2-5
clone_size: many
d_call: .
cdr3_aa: CASSSSRGFETQYF
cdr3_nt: TGTGCCAGCAGTTCGTCCAGGGGTTTCGAGACCCAGTACTTC

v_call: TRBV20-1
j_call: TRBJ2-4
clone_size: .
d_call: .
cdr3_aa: CSAPIRGLDIQYF
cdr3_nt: TGCAGTGCTCCTATCCGAGGTTTAGACATTCAGTACTTC

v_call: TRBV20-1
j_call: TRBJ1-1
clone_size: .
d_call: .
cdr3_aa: CSASRAMVMNTEAFF
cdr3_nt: TGCAGTGCTAGCCGGGCCATGGTGATGAACACTGAAGCTTTCTTT

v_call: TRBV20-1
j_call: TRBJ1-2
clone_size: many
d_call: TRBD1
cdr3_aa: CSAMTGVGYGYTF
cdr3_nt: TGCAGTGCTATGACAGGGGTCGGGTATGGCTACACCTTC